The 4 T cell receptor beta chains listed next were all sequenced from one sample in a study of T-cell reconstitution after alpha-beta-depleted transplantation in children. Molecular barcoding with unique molecular identifiers was used for the TCRbeta library. Each CDR3 protein is one row after TCRdb ran MiXCR on the PCR reads. The sample shows hundreds of thousands of distinct CDR3 sequences, roughly 14% of them seen only once. The input for sequencing was PBMCs, taken before TCRalphabeta/CD19-depleted stem cell transplant. Receptor source: a girl under 10 years old with congenital amegakaryocytic thrombocytopenia, due to receive a stem cell transplant.

At least ten counts were recorded for this clonotype. The V call is TRBV29-1, the J call TRBJ2-3; 8 bases fit TRBD1. The V gene's germline CDR1 is SQVTM and CDR2 ANQGSEA. The CDR3 has 15 residues. J was trimmed by 4 bases and V by 5 bases; bases with no gene match: 11. CDR3 coding DNA: TGCAGCGTTAAGTCGGAGACAGGGGCGGCAGATACGCAGTATTTT. Protein product: CSVKSETGAADTQYF.

The chain couples TRBV7-6 to TRBJ2-1; 7 nucleotides match TRBD1. The ends lost 5 bases at V and 4 bases at J; junction bases unmatched: 8. The CDR3 is 15 residues long. Germline V gene data show CDR1 as SGHVS and CDR2 as FNYEAQ. CDR3 sequence (DNA): TGTGCCAGCAGCCTCGACCTACAGGGGTACAATGAGCAGTTCTTC. It is translated as CASSLDLQGYNEQFF.

This clonotype has ten or more counts. The rearrangement links TRBV5-1 to TRBJ1-1; 10 bases are shared with TRBD1. The CDR3 extends over 12 amino acids. Germline V gives CDR1 SGHRS, CDR2 YFSETQ. The V gene end was trimmed by 4 bases and the J gene end by 7 bases; junction bases not matched to a gene: 1. This chain's CDR3 is CASSGTGVEAFF. CDR3 DNA sequence: TGCGCCAGCAGCGGGACAGGGGTTGAAGCTTTCTTT.

The chain uses TRBV2 and TRBJ2-5, with D unclear. From germline, CDR1 is SNHLY and CDR2 FYNNEI. V was clipped by 2 bases and J by 5 bases, with 9 bases between them. The CDR3 has 13 residues. The CDR3: CASSELLGETQYF. The CDR3 nucleotides read TGTGCCAGCAGTGAACTCCTTGGGGAGACCCAGTACTTC.